This T cell receptor (beta chain) originates from a study of beta chain features in type 1 diabetes. Findings and caveats of the study: cDNA-based sequencing might over-represent cells highly expressing TCR. Any HLA type influence on TCRB rearrangement was left unresolved here. At VDJ recombination sites, type 1 diabetes patients had fewer insertions and more deleted nucleotides. A moderate, significant TCRB CDR3 shortening appeared in type 1 diabetes across four CD4+ subsets.

Investigators reverse transcribed all isolated RNA, so they sequenced expressed TCRB transcripts. Average reads for naive, central memory and regulatory T cell samples were several million. Only in-frame clones appear in the TCRdb table, and some are missing; sequencing was by immunoSEQ multiplex PCR. The repertoire holds roughly 180,000 clones, 7.8% seen once, with 0.94% in the top ten. Per the germline V gene, CDR1 is SGHDT and CDR2 is YYEEEE. The CDR3 has 14 residues. Trimming removed 5 bases from V and 6 bases from J; junction bases left unmatched: 8. With regard to this clone: The antigen is not known.

The sequence was collected from a woman between 40 and 50 years old with type 1 diabetes. Specimen: central memory CD4+ T cells from blood. The rearrangement uses TRBV5-6 and TRBJ1-5, with 7 bases identical to TRBD1. The DNA of the CDR3 is TGTGCCAGCAGTTCCCGACAGGGCGCTCAGCCCCAGCATTTT. Translated: CASSSRQGAQPQHF.